This TCR beta chain was profiled in a study of blood T cell repertoires in COVID-19. Study-wide context: The United States, Italy and Spain provided the acute and convalescent COVID-19 samples. Sources were T cells, B-cell-depleted T cells, or PBMCs; the material itself was cDNA or gDNA.

Germline assignment: CDR1 LNHDA and CDR2 SQIVND (reference sequence). CDR3 length equals 14 residues. The junction had 7 bases not matched to a gene; V was cut back by 3 bases and J by 7 bases. Per the study methods: The authors estimated nucleated cell counts from reference gene primer amplification. The method was immunoSEQ multiplex PCR; TCRdb's version includes in-frame clones alone and lacks a portion of them. The DNA gave D and trimming, while V, J and clone size come from that table. The sample includes about 310,000 clones, roughly 91% of them seen just once. The clonotype originates from a man aged 45-65 years with active or convalescent COVID-19. Material for sequencing was peripheral blood. V is TRBV19 and J is TRBJ1-2, with 8 bases fitting TRBD1. CDR3 bases: TGTGCCAGTAGTATTCAGGGGGCGCCCGGTGGCTACACCTTC. Translated, it gives CASSIQGAPGGYTF.